The present entry profiles one T cell receptor (beta chain) with its context. The sample comes from a study of blood T cell repertoires in COVID-19. Assay: immunoSEQ multiplex PCR; the TCRdb copy retains only in-frame clones and omits some. In the table there are 150,000 to 200,000 clones, 75% to 85% of which are singletons. This clonotype was obtained from a man aged 55-75 years with acute or convalescent COVID-19. The sequenced sample was peripheral blood.

CDR3 DNA sequence: TGTGCCAGCAGCTTAGCGGGAGGAACAGATACGCAGTATTTT. The encoded protein is CASSLAGGTDTQYF. The J gene is TRBJ2-3, the V gene TRBV7-9; perhaps TRBD2 as D (6 bases). Trimming took off 0 bases at V and 3 bases at J, with 7 bases between the two ends. The CDR3 contains 14 residues. Germline V CDR1 and CDR2: SEHNR, FQNEAQ (reference sequence).